The rows below give T cell receptor beta chains drawn from one sample of a study of T-cell memory formation after mild COVID-19. TCRdb processed the 5' RACE reads anew with MiXCR; each CDR3 protein has one entry. This sample has fewer than 400,000 distinct CDR3 sequences, with 10% to 15% found just once. Sequencing input: PBMCs or a T cell subset sorted from them (not recorded which). These receptors were taken from a young man who had mild COVID-19 (a few samples of this study predate the infection). Cell type and time point are not known. Both conserved end residues are part of each CDR3. D genes are given only for firm matches. Some rows have no size entry. The others give once, few or many, or a class for an expanded clone.

d_gene	j_gene	abundance	v_gene	CDR3aa	CDR3nt
TRBD1	TRBJ2-2	many	TRBV7-2	CASSLVGQGRKTGELFF	TGTGCCAGCAGCTTAGTGGGACAGGGAAGGAAGACCGGGGAGCTGTTTTTT
TRBD2	TRBJ2-3	few	TRBV6-2/TRBV6-3	CASTSGGSSSTDTQYF	TGTGCCAGCACTAGCGGGGGATCTTCTAGCACAGATACGCAGTATTTT
.	TRBJ1-5	few	TRBV4-3	CASSQDSWGGNQPQHF	TGCGCCAGCAGCCAAGATTCCTGGGGCGGCAATCAGCCCCAGCATTTT
TRBD1	TRBJ1-6	many	TRBV7-2	CASSLRTGGYSPLHF	TGTGCCAGCAGCCTCCGCACAGGGGGCTATTCACCCCTCCACTTT
.	TRBJ2-7	few	TRBV7-2	CASSRQTGPYEQYF	TGTGCCAGCAGCCGGCAGACAGGACCCTACGAGCAGTACTTC
.	TRBJ2-2	many	TRBV5-1	CASSGWDTNTGELFF	TGCGCCAGCAGCGGATGGGACACGAACACCGGGGAGCTGTTTTTT
TRBD2	TRBJ2-5	few	TRBV3-1	CASSFAGGGETQYF	TGTGCCAGCAGTTTCGCGGGGGGTGGAGAGACCCAGTACTTC
.	TRBJ2-5	.	TRBV10-3	CAISGIGTPQETQYF	TGTGCCATCAGTGGGATCGGGACACCTCAAGAGACCCAGTACTTC
.	TRBJ1-2	.	TRBV10-3	CAISALGNYGYTF	TGTGCCATCAGTGCGCTGGGGAACTATGGCTACACCTTC
TRBD2	TRBJ2-7	.	TRBV20-1	CSAGRTRQALSYEQYF	TGCAGTGCCGGGAGGACACGGCAGGCCCTCTCCTACGAGCAGTACTTC
.	TRBJ1-1	.	TRBV12-3/TRBV12-4	CASSLRVRGTEAFF	TGTGCCAGCAGTTTGAGGGTCAGGGGCACTGAAGCTTTCTTT
TRBD2	TRBJ2-7	.	TRBV18	CASSPLASGGTGEQYF	TGTGCCAGCTCACCCCTAGCTAGCGGGGGGACGGGTGAGCAGTACTTC
TRBD1	TRBJ1-3	many	TRBV6-5	CASSQGTGDYSGNTIYF	TGTGCCAGCAGTCAGGGGACAGGAGACTACTCTGGAAACACCATATATTTT
.	TRBJ2-3	.	TRBV12-3/TRBV12-4	CASSRGSGGAGADTQYF	TGTGCCAGCAGCCGAGGCTCAGGGGGCGCGGGGGCAGATACGCAGTATTTT
TRBD1	TRBJ1-2	.	TRBV27	CASRRMTGGFGYTF	TGTGCCAGCAGGAGGATGACAGGGGGCTTTGGCTACACCTTC
.	TRBJ2-5	many	TRBV12-3/TRBV12-4	CASSLASGQETQYF	TGTGCCAGCAGTTTAGCCTCCGGCCAAGAGACCCAGTACTTC
TRBD2	TRBJ2-5	.	TRBV7-9	CASSSNPGTSERTQYF	TGTGCCAGCAGCTCCAACCCTGGGACTAGCGAGCGGACCCAGTACTTC